This entry concerns a single TCR beta chain. The record originates from a study of blood T cell repertoires in COVID-19. Study in general: Acute and convalescent COVID-19 samples came from the United States, Italy and Spain. The analysed material was cDNA or gDNA that came from T cells, B-cell-depleted T cells, or PBMCs.

As processed by the authors: Cell counts per sample came from amplifying reference gene primers. Data came from immunoSEQ multiplex PCR; TCRdb stores just in-frame clones and leaves some out. V and J calls and clone size are those listed in that table; D and trimming were worked out from the DNA. The repertoire holds over 200,000 clones, with over 75% as singletons. This CDR3 region has 13 residues. V lost 1 base, J lost 5 bases, and 8 bases lay in between. Source material: peripheral blood. This chain links TRBV12-3 or TRBV12-4 with TRBJ1-2; D gene ambiguous. This TCR was recovered from a man between 45 and 60 years old with COVID-19, enrolled during active disease. In DNA, the CDR3 is TGTGCCAGCAGTTTAGGAGGTTCTTATGGCTACACCTTC. Amino acid sequence: CASSLGGSYGYTF.